Listed below are T cell receptor beta chains from one sample, sequenced in a study of T cells in Graves' hyperthyroidism and ophthalmopathy. TCRdb used MiXCR to reprocess the multiplex PCR reads, holding one entry per CDR3 protein. The data contain 500,000 or so distinct CDR3 sequences, about 16% of them singletons. Sample: blood. All receptors come from a young woman with Graves' ophthalmopathy. CDR3s include the opening cysteine and the closing phenylalanine or tryptophan. Each record gives: D gene, V gene, J gene, clone size, CDR3 DNA, CDR3 protein. The D gene is left open where the match is weak. Size is omitted from some rows. Given values are once, few, many or a class for expanded clones.

>NA|TRBV5-1|TRBJ2-7|NA
TGCGCCAGCAGTTTTTCTTTGGGAGACGAGCAGTACTTC
CASSFSLGDEQYF
>TRBD1|TRBV7-2|TRBJ2-3|many
TGTGCCAGCAGCCTCCGGGACAGGGGCACAGATACGCAGTATTTT
CASSLRDRGTDTQYF
>NA|TRBV7-8|TRBJ2-1|NA
TGTGCCAGCAGCTTATTTCCAGGGGTGAATGAGCAGTTCTTC
CASSLFPGVNEQFF
>NA|TRBV20-1|TRBJ1-4|NA
TGCAGTGCAAGAGGAGTGGGCGGTGATGAAAAACTGTTTTTT
CSARGVGGDEKLFF
>NA|TRBV7-7|TRBJ2-1|few
TGTGCCAGCAGTCATAGCGGCGATGAGCAGTTCTTC
CASSHSGDEQFF
>NA|TRBV28|TRBJ2-7|many
TGTGCCAGCAGTACTTCATCCCCTAGACGGACCTACGAGCAGTACTTC
CASSTSSPRRTYEQYF
>NA|TRBV2|TRBJ1-5|many
TGTGCCAGCAGTGCCGTAGGGTCAAGCAATCAGCCCCAGCATTTT
CASSAVGSSNQPQHF
>NA|TRBV14|TRBJ2-2|NA
TGTGCCAGCAGCCAAGTTTTCCCCGGGGAGCTGTTTTTT
CASSQVFPGELFF
>NA|TRBV30|TRBJ1-4|NA
TGTGCCTGGAGTGTTCCCCCCTATGGACAGAATGAAAAACTGTTTTTT
CAWSVPPYGQNEKLFF
>NA|TRBV3-1|TRBJ2-5|many
TGTGCCAGCAGCCAAGGTTCCGTAAGAACCTTTGGTAGGACCCAGTACTTC
CASSQGSVRTFGRTQYF
>TRBD1|TRBV4-1|TRBJ1-1|NA
TGCGCCAGCAGCCAAGCCTCCGGGACAGGGTTCGGGGGAGCTTTCTTT
CASSQASGTGFGGAFF
>NA|TRBV5-1|TRBJ2-4|many
TGCGCCAGCAGCTTGGGAGGAAATCAAAACATTCAGTACTTC
CASSLGGNQNIQYF
>NA|TRBV7-9|TRBJ2-3|NA
TGTGCCGCCACCCCGGGGGGACAGGTTGATACGCAGTATTTT
CAATPGGQVDTQYF
>NA|TRBV2|TRBJ2-7|many
TGTGCCAGCAGTGCGTTGTACGAGCAGTACTTC
CASSALYEQYF
>NA|TRBV27|TRBJ1-4|NA
TGTGCCAGCAGTCTCCAGGAGGGGGGCCTTGAAAAACTGTTTTTT
CASSLQEGGLEKLFF
>NA|TRBV5-5|TRBJ1-5|many
TGTGCCAGCAGCTTGGGGGCGACGGAAGCCGCCCAGCATTTT
CASSLGATEAAQHF
>NA|TRBV11-3|TRBJ2-1|few
TGTGCCAGCAGCTTAGAAACCCAGGGGAGCTCCTACAATGAGCAGTTCTTC
CASSLETQGSSYNEQFF
>NA|TRBV4-3|TRBJ2-1|few
TGCGCCAGCAGCCAGTCCAATGAGCAGTTCTTC
CASSQSNEQFF
>TRBD2|TRBV5-4|TRBJ2-1|many
TGTGCCAGCAGCTTGGATGGGACTAGCGTGATCTCGGACTACAATGAGCAGTTCTTC
CASSLDGTSVISDYNEQFF
>TRBD2|TRBV6-2/TRBV6-3|TRBJ2-7|many
TGTGCCAGCAGCCTATACCGGCCCCAAGCGGGAGGGCGCGAGCAGTACTTC
CASSLYRPQAGGREQYF
>TRBD2|TRBV19|TRBJ2-1|NA
TGTGCCAGTACCCGTCGGACTAGCGGGAGGAATGAGCAGTTCTTC
CASTRRTSGRNEQFF
>TRBD1|TRBV18|TRBJ2-7|many
TGTGCCAGCTCAAACAGGGGTTCCTACGAGCAGTACTTC
CASSNRGSYEQYF
>TRBD2|TRBV20-1|TRBJ2-5|NA
TGCAGTGCTACCAGCGGACTAGCGTTCCAAGAGACCCAGTACTTC
CSATSGLAFQETQYF
>NA|TRBV18|TRBJ2-5|few
TGTGCCAGCTCACCCCCAGGGTGGTCGGAGACCCAGTACTTC
CASSPPGWSETQYF
>TRBD1|TRBV27|TRBJ1-4|NA
TGTGCCAGCAGTGCCTGGACAGGGGAGAATGAAAAACTGTTTTTT
CASSAWTGENEKLFF
>TRBD1|TRBV11-2|TRBJ1-2|NA
TGTGCCAGCAGCTCTGTCATGGACAGGGGCCTCTATGGCTACACCTTC
CASSSVMDRGLYGYTF
>TRBD2|TRBV20-1|TRBJ2-5|NA
TGCAGCGTGGCTAGCGGGGGGACCCAGTACTTC
CSVASGGTQYF
>NA|TRBV12-3/TRBV12-4|TRBJ1-5|many
TGTGCCAGCAGAGCACTTGGAGGCAATCAGCCCCAGCATTTT
CASRALGGNQPQHF
>NA|TRBV7-2|TRBJ1-5|few
TGTGCCAGCAGCTTATGGACAGAAAATCAGCCCCAGCATTTT
CASSLWTENQPQHF
>TRBD2|TRBV20-1|TRBJ2-1|many
TGCAGTGCTATGACCGGGGGGACCAGAGAGGAGCAGTTCTTC
CSAMTGGTREEQFF
>TRBD2|TRBV9|TRBJ2-2|NA
TGTGCCAGCAGCGTATCGCTAGCGGCCCGTTCCGGGGAGCTGTTTTTT
CASSVSLAARSGELFF
>NA|TRBV20-1|TRBJ1-4|few
TGCAGTGCTAGACGGCCGGGGCGCGAAAAACTGTTTTTT
CSARRPGREKLFF
>NA|TRBV11-2|TRBJ1-2|many
TGTGCCAGCAGCTTAGTAGGGAACTATGGCTACACCTTC
CASSLVGNYGYTF
>NA|TRBV7-3|TRBJ2-2|few
TGTGCCAGCAGCGAAGTTCCCGGGGAGCTGTTTTTT
CASSEVPGELFF
>NA|TRBV20-1|TRBJ2-7|many
TGCAGTGCTAGTAATATACCGGGTACCGCCTACGAGCAGTACTTC
CSASNIPGTAYEQYF
>TRBD2|TRBV2|TRBJ2-1|many
TGTGCCAGCAGTGAGGTAGCGGGAGGCCACAATGAGCAGTTCTTC
CASSEVAGGHNEQFF
>TRBD2|TRBV27|TRBJ2-5|many
TGTGCCAGCAGTTGGCGACTAGCGGGAGAGACCCAGTACTTC
CASSWRLAGETQYF
>TRBD2|TRBV7-2|TRBJ2-5|many
TGTGCCAGCAGCTTAGGACTAGCGGGAGCCACGGGAGAGACCCAGTACTTC
CASSLGLAGATGETQYF
>NA|TRBV12-3/TRBV12-4|TRBJ1-3|NA
TGTGCCAGCAGGCAGGCTGGAAACACCATATATTTT
CASRQAGNTIYF
>NA|TRBV6-5|TRBJ2-1|few
TGTGCCAGCAGTTACTCGAAACGGGGTCGAGGCAATGAGCAGTTCTTC
CASSYSKRGRGNEQFF
>TRBD2|TRBV6-1|TRBJ2-5|many
TGTGCCAGCATGGACTGGGGGGGTTCGGAGACCCAGTACTTC
CASMDWGGSETQYF
>TRBD2|TRBV6-1|TRBJ2-1|NA
TGTGCCAGCAGTGAAACTAGCGGTGCCCTCTACAATGAGCAGTTCTTC
CASSETSGALYNEQFF
>TRBD2|TRBV5-5|TRBJ2-1|NA
TGCGCCACCCAGACTAGCGGGGGGTCTGGCAATGAGCAGTTCTTC
CATQTSGGSGNEQFF
>TRBD2|TRBV15|TRBJ2-1|NA
TGTGCCACCAGCAGCCGAACTCCGGGACTAGCGGCCAACTACAATGAGCAGTTCTTC
CATSSRTPGLAANYNEQFF
>NA|TRBV20-1|TRBJ2-7|many
TGCAGTGCTAGGGTAGAGGCCACCGTTAACGAGCAGTACTTC
CSARVEATVNEQYF
>NA|TRBV10-2|TRBJ2-5|NA
TGCGCCAGCAGTGAGTGGCAAGAGACCCAGTACTTC
CASSEWQETQYF
>TRBD2|TRBV3-1|TRBJ2-2|NA
TGTGCCAGCAGCCAACTTAGCGGGAGGGGAACCGGGGAGCTGTTTTTT
CASSQLSGRGTGELFF
>NA|TRBV7-7|TRBJ2-1|few
TGTGCCAGCAGCACCTCGGGTTTGAATGAGCAGTTCTTC
CASSTSGLNEQFF
>TRBD1|TRBV3-1|TRBJ1-2|many
TGTGCCAGCAGCCAATTAAGGGGGCGCGACTATGGCTACACCTTC
CASSQLRGRDYGYTF
>NA|TRBV5-6|TRBJ1-2|many
TGTGCCAGCAGCCCGGGACAAGGGTATGGCTACACCTTC
CASSPGQGYGYTF
>TRBD1|TRBV28|TRBJ1-4|few
TGTGCCAGCAGTAAGCGACAGGGTACGGCTAATGAAAAACTGTTTTTT
CASSKRQGTANEKLFF
>TRBD1|TRBV11-1|TRBJ2-1|few
TGTGCCAGCGGCGCCCCGGACAGGGGTAGAGATGAGCAGTTCTTC
CASGAPDRGRDEQFF
>TRBD2|TRBV4-2|TRBJ2-7|NA
TGTGCCAGCAGCCTCCCGGGGGAGGGGTCCTACGAGCAGTACTTC
CASSLPGEGSYEQYF
>NA|TRBV6-2/TRBV6-3|TRBJ2-7|NA
TGTGCCAGCAGTTACTTACGGGAGCAGTACTTC
CASSYLREQYF
>NA|TRBV28|TRBJ2-6|many
TGTGCCAGCAGTGGTTGGACGTCTGGGGCCAACGTCCTGACTTTC
CASSGWTSGANVLTF
>TRBD2|TRBV11-2|TRBJ2-2|NA
TGTGCCAGCTCCCCGGGTCCGGGAGGGCCAGTCGGGGAGCTGTTTTTT
CASSPGPGGPVGELFF
>TRBD2|TRBV7-9|TRBJ2-1|NA
TGTGCCAGCAGCTTAGTAGTTACTAGCGGGAGGATGTCCTACAATGAGCAGTTCTTC
CASSLVVTSGRMSYNEQFF
>TRBD1|TRBV19|TRBJ1-2|NA
TGTGCCAGTAGTATAACCCTCGGGACAGTAGGAGGCTACACCTTC
CASSITLGTVGGYTF